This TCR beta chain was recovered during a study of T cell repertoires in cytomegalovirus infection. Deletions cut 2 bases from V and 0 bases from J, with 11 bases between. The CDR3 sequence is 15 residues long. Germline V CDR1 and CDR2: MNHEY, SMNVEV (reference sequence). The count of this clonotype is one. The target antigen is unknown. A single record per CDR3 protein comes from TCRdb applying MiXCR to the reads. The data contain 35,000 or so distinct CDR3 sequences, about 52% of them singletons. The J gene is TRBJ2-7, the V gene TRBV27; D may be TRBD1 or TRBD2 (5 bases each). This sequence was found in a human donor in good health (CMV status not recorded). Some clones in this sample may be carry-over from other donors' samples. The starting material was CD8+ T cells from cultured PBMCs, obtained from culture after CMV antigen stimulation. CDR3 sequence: CASSLGDPRSYEQYF. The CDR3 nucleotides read TGTGCCAGCAGTTTAGGGGACCCACGCTCCTACGAGCAGTACTTC.